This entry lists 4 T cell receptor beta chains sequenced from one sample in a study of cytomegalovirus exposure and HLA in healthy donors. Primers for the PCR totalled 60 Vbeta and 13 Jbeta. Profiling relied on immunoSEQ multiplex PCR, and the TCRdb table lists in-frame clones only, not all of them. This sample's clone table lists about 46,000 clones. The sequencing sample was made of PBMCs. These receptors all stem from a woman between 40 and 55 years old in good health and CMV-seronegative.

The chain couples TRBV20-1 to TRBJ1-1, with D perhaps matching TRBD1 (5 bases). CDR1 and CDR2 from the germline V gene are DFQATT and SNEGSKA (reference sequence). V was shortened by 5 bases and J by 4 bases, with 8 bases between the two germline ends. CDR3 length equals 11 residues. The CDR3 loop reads CSASQGTEAFF. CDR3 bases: TGCAGTGCTTCCCAGGGCACTGAAGCTTTCTTT.

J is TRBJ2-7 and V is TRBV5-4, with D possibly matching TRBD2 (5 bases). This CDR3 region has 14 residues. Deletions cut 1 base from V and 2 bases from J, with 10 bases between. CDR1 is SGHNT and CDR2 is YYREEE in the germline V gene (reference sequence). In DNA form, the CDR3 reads TGTGCCAGCAGCTTGACCGGGGAAGCCTACGAGCAGTACTTC. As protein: CASSLTGEAYEQYF. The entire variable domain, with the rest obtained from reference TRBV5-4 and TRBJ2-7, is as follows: ETGVTQSPTHLIKTRGQQVTLRCSSQSGHNTVSWYQQALGQGPQFIFQYYREEENGRGNFPPRFSGLQFPNYSSELNVNALELDDSALYLCASSLTGEAYEQYFGPGTRLTVT.

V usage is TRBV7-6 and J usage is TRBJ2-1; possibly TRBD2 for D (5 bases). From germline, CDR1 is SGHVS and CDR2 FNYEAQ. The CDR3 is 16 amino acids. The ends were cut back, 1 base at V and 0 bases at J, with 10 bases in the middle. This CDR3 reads CASSLGYGSSYNEQFF. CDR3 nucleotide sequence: TGTGCCAGCAGCTTAGGGTATGGGAGCTCCTACAATGAGCAGTTCTTC.

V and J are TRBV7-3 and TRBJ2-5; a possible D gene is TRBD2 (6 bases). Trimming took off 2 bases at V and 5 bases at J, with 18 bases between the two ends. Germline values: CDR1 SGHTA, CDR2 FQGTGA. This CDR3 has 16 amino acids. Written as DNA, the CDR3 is TGTGCCAGCAGCTTAGGGCTAGCGAGAACACGGGAGACCCAGTACTTC. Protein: CASSLGLARTRETQYF.